The 28 T cell receptor beta chains below all came from one sample that was sequenced in a study of CD8 T cells in ankylosing spondylitis. Study-level results: Several highly homologous variants made up a TCR beta motif, and this motif appeared characteristic of ankylosing spondylitis blood.

The antigens these receptors bind are not known. TCRdb ran MiXCR on the 5' RACE reads and lists one entry per CDR3 protein. The table includes fewer than 550,000 distinct CDR3 sequences, about 5% detected once. Sequenced material: blood, either unsorted or a sorted T cell fraction (not recorded which). The receptors originated from a male donor with ankylosing spondylitis.

In its sample, this clonotype was seen many times. This chain links TRBV3-1 with TRBJ2-1, with D possibly matching TRBD1 (5 bases). CDR3 size: 13 residues. With 7 bases removed from V and 1 base from J, the gap between germline ends came to 8 bases. Per the germline V gene, CDR1 is LGHDT and CDR2 is YNNKEL (reference sequence). Here the CDR3 DNA reads TGTGCCAGCACCCCAGGGTCCTACAATGAGCAGTTCTTC. Residues: CASTPGSYNEQFF.

This clonotype was observed at least ten times. V and J are TRBV29-1 and TRBJ2-5; TRBD2 agrees at 14 bases. The V and J ends lost 4 bases and 4 bases, in that order; junction bases with no gene match: 2. This CDR3 is built from 14 residues. CDR1 and CDR2 (germline): SQVTM, ANQGSEA. In nucleotides, the CDR3 is TGCAGCGTTGCAGGGACTAGCGGGGGAGAGACCCAGTACTTC. Translating gives CSVAGTSGGETQYF.

This clonotype has a count of ten or more. V gene TRBV29-1 combines with J gene TRBJ1-5; D might be TRBD1 (5 bases). Trimming left V 7 bases short and J 7 bases short, with 17 bases between. Germline loops: CDR1 SQVTM, CDR2 ANQGSEA. The CDR3 is made up of 13 amino acids. The CDR3 is CSAIDSLNQPQHF. The CDR3 region has the DNA TGCAGCGCCATAGACAGTTTGAACCAGCCCCAGCATTTT.

V is TRBV27 and J is TRBJ1-2; weak D call: TRBD1 (5 bases). Trimming removed 4 bases from V and 5 bases from J, with 14 bases in between. This CDR3 spans 14 amino acids. Germline CDR1 is MNHEY and CDR2 is SMNVEV (reference sequence). CDR3 region: CASSSTGARYGYTF. Here the CDR3 DNA reads TGTGCCAGCAGTTCAACCGGGGCGCGGTATGGCTACACCTTC.

In this sample, this clonotype turned up many times. The chain's CDR3 is CASSYAGINYEQYF. CDR3 nucleotides: TGTGCCAGCAGTTACGCCGGGATTAACTACGAGCAGTACTTC. The V call is TRBV28, the J call TRBJ2-7; tentative D call: TRBD2 (5 bases). Per germline, CDR1 MDHEN and CDR2 SYDVKM. The length of the CDR3 is 14 residues. V gave up 4 bases and J gave up 3 bases, with 13 bases separating them.

DNA for the CDR3: TGTGCCAGCAGCCCCCAGCGGGAGGGGAAAGAGACCCAGTACTTC. Translating gives CASSPQREGKETQYF. The chain carries TRBV4-2 and TRBJ2-5; 10 nucleotides match TRBD2. The CDR3 is 15 residues long. Looked up from germline, CDR1 is LGHNA and CDR2 is YNFKEQ. J lost 3 bases, V lost 4 bases, and 5 bases had no gene match.

The table lists this clonotype with many counts. The chain employs TRBV15 and TRBJ2-2; a weak D match, TRBD2 (6 bases). CDR3 length: 18 residues. Between the trimmed V and J ends, which lost 2 bases and 6 bases, there was a span of 22 bases. Germline-derived CDR1 and CDR2 are LNHNV and YYDKDF (reference sequence). The chain's CDR3 is CATSRSRLGLWASGELFF. The CDR3 coding sequence is TGTGCCACCAGCAGATCGAGACTGGGACTCTGGGCCTCCGGGGAGCTGTTTTTT.

The chain carries TRBV7-8 and TRBJ2-1; 9 nucleotides match TRBD2. Trimming took 0 bases from V and 6 from J; bases not matched to a gene: 6. The germline V gene encodes CDR1 SGHVS and CDR2 FQNEAQ. The CDR3 has 16 amino acids. The CDR3 nucleotides read TGTGCCAGCAGCTTAGCGTCTAGCGGGGACTTCAATGAGCAGTTCTTC. Translated: CASSLASSGDFNEQFF.

This clonotype was recorded at least ten times. The rearrangement links TRBV20-1 to TRBJ2-5; weak D call: TRBD2 (6 bases). Germline V lookup: CDR1 DFQATT, CDR2 SNEGSKA (reference sequence). CDR3 length: 13 residues. Trimming took off 1 base at V and 4 bases at J, with 10 bases between the two ends. This CDR3 reads CSARVRLGETQYF. CDR3 DNA sequence: TGCAGTGCTAGAGTTCGACTAGGAGAGACCCAGTACTTC.

This clonotype came up many times. The chain couples TRBV6-2 or TRBV6-3 to TRBJ1-1; possibly TRBD1 for D (5 bases). Germline V CDR1 and CDR2: MNHEY, SVGEGT. The CDR3 covers 19 residues. CDR3 in amino acids: CEPSVSIAFSGRLVPEAFF. In DNA, the CDR3 is TGTGAGCCCAGCGTTAGTATTGCGTTTTCGGGGCGTTTGGTCCCTGAAGCTTTCTTT.

This clonotype has at least ten counts. The chain recombines TRBV27 with TRBJ2-1; D is ambiguous. Germline-derived CDR1 and CDR2 are MNHEY and SMNVEV (reference sequence). Deletions cut 7 bases from V and 1 base from J, with 14 bases between. The CDR3 is 15 residues long. The CDR3 region is CASNIIRRSYNEQFF. As DNA, the CDR3 is TGTGCCAGCAATATCATAAGACGGTCCTACAATGAGCAGTTCTTC.

This clonotype has a count of ten or more. This rearrangement joins TRBV11-2 to TRBJ2-7; D is undetermined. The V and J ends lost 2 bases and 6 bases respectively, with 8 bases between them. The CDR3 extends over 12 amino acids. In germline, CDR1 is SGHAT, CDR2 FQNNGV. CDR3 nucleotides: TGTGCCAGCAGCTTACGGGCCCGCGAGCAGTACTTC. Amino acid sequence: CASSLRAREQYF.

This clonotype was seen at least ten times. This sequence joins TRBV29-1 and TRBJ1-1, with TRBD1 identical over 7 bases. The CDR3 sequence is 13 residues long. The V gene end was trimmed by 3 bases and the J gene end by 6 bases; junction bases not matched to a gene: 7. Germline-derived CDR1 and CDR2 are SQVTM and ANQGSEA. CDR3 bases: TGCAGCGTTGAGAGGGGGCCAGAGGCTGAAGCTTTCTTT. This codes for CSVERGPEAEAFF.

At least ten counts were recorded for this clonotype. V is TRBV20-1 and J is TRBJ1-4, with TRBD1 matching 8 bases. The CDR3 covers 13 residues. Germline V gene data show CDR1 as DFQATT and CDR2 as SNEGSKA (reference sequence). V trimming: 7 bases; J trimming: 7 bases; junction bases outside the gene matches: 8. The CDR3 bases are TGCAGTGTCCCAGGGGGCGGTGGTGAAAAACTGTTTTTT. Protein: CSVPGGGGEKLFF.

The V gene is TRBV2, the J gene TRBJ2-1, with D perhaps given as TRBD1 or TRBD2 (6 bases each). CDR1 SNHLY and CDR2 FYNNEI come from the germline V gene. Trimming removed 8 bases from V and 10 bases from J, with 9 bases in between. CDR3 length equals 10 residues. The CDR3 spells CASGGTEQFF. The CDR3, as DNA: TGTGCCAGCGGAGGGACAGAGCAGTTCTTC.

This clonotype occurred many times. The rearrangement links TRBV6-1 to TRBJ1-4; D uncertain. Germline assignment: CDR1 MNHNS and CDR2 SASEGT. The CDR3 sequence is 14 residues long. V gave up 4 bases and J gave up 8 bases, with 14 bases separating them. CDR3 in amino acids: CASSGGPRNEKLFF. CDR3 in DNA: TGTGCCAGCAGTGGTGGACCCCGGAACGAAAAACTGTTTTTT.

The table lists this clonotype with many counts. The chain recombines TRBV20-1 with TRBJ2-5, with 7 bases that match TRBD1. Per germline, CDR1 DFQATT and CDR2 SNEGSKA (reference sequence). The CDR3 is 15 amino acids. With V trimmed by 1 base and J by 5 bases, 10 bases remained unmatched. The CDR3 region is CSARGATGFGETQYF. The CDR3 DNA is TGCAGTGCTAGAGGGGCGACAGGGTTTGGCGAGACCCAGTACTTC.

This clonotype has at least ten counts. The chain links TRBV5-1 to TRBJ2-3; weak D call: TRBD1 (5 bases). This CDR3 spans 16 amino acids. The germline gives CDR1 SGHRS, CDR2 YFSETQ. V lost 0 bases and J 6 bases, leaving 17 bases between the germline ends. In nucleotides, the CDR3 is TGCGCCAGCAGCTTGGGGACAACATCCGAGTCTGATACGCAGTATTTT. Protein: CASSLGTTSESDTQYF.

This clonotype has just a few counts. The rearrangement joins TRBV5-1 to TRBJ2-5; D is perhaps TRBD1 (5 bases). CDR3 length equals 14 residues. V shed 4 bases and J shed 4 bases, with 14 bases lying between them. Germline CDR1 is SGHRS and CDR2 is YFSETQ. CDR3 protein: CASSEQVFGETQYF. The CDR3 bases are TGCGCCAGCAGCGAACAGGTGTTTGGAGAGACCCAGTACTTC.

This clonotype was detected only a few times. The CDR3 DNA reads as TGCAGCATCGCCGACAGGGGAGGATCACCCCTCCACTTT. It translates to CSIADRGGSPLHF. The rearrangement uses TRBV29-1 and TRBJ1-6; 8 bases fit TRBD1. The CDR3 runs 13 residues. Germline-derived CDR1 and CDR2 are SQVTM and ANQGSEA. V lost 8 bases to trimming and J lost 10 bases; unmatched junction nucleotides: 10.

The chain has TRBV7-9 and TRBJ1-2; D remains ambiguous. The CDR3 totals 11 residues. Trimming left V 7 bases short and J 7 bases short, with 10 bases between. CDR1 and CDR2 from the germline V gene are SEHNR and FQNEAQ (reference sequence). The CDR3 spells CASTLKGGYTF. The CDR3 nucleotides are TGTGCCAGCACCCTCAAGGGTGGCTACACCTTC.

This clonotype was observed a few times. The gene calls are TRBV29-1 and TRBJ2-7; D may correspond to TRBD1 or TRBD2 (6 bases each). Germline V gene lookup returns CDR1 SQVTM and CDR2 ANQGSEA. This CDR3 has 15 residues. Trimming stripped 6 bases from V and 6 bases from J, with 24 bases between. CDR3 in DNA: TGCAGCGTCTCCTCGGAGGGGGGACTTGCCTCCGAGCAGTACTTC. Its protein product is CSVSSEGGLASEQYF.

This clonotype was seen repeatedly, ten times or more. The V call is TRBV7-9, the J call TRBJ2-7; 7 nucleotides agree with TRBD2. This CDR3 comprises 14 residues. Trimming took 4 bases from V and 3 from J; bases not matched to a gene: 6. CDR1 and CDR2 (germline): SEHNR, FQNEAQ (reference sequence). CDR3 bases: TGTGCCAGCAGCTCCGGACGGGGGGACTACGAGCAGTACTTC. Its translation: CASSSGRGDYEQYF.

The sample holds many counts of this clonotype. The V gene is TRBV20-1, the J gene TRBJ2-5; D is possibly TRBD1 (5 bases). The V gene lost 2 bases and the J gene lost 5 bases, with 15 bases spanning the gap. This CDR3 is built from 14 residues. Germline CDR1 is DFQATT and CDR2 is SNEGSKA (reference sequence). The CDR3 protein is CSARSWAGQETQYF. The CDR3 DNA reads TGCAGTGCTAGATCCTGGGCAGGGCAGGAGACCCAGTACTTC.

This clonotype was detected a few times. The CDR3 DNA follows: TGTGCCAGCAGCTCCGGGACAGTCCCCTCTGGCTACACCTTC. It is translated as CASSSGTVPSGYTF. This rearrangement joins TRBV28 to TRBJ1-2; 7 nucleotides match TRBD1. The length of the CDR3 is 14 residues. Germline V gene data show CDR1 as MDHEN and CDR2 as SYDVKM. Losses at the gene ends were 6 bases for V and 7 bases for J; bases not matched to a gene: 11.

Ten or more counts support this clonotype. The rearrangement links TRBV7-2 to TRBJ2-1; perhaps D is TRBD1 or TRBD2 (5 bases each). CDR1 is SGHTA and CDR2 is FQGNSA in the germline V gene. CDR3 length: 15 residues. V was trimmed by 4 bases and J by 7 bases, leaving 17 bases between them. CDR3 DNA sequence: TGTGCCAGCAGCTCACCCCTGGGGTGGGGGAATGAGCAGTTCTTC. As protein: CASSSPLGWGNEQFF.

This clonotype was counted at least ten times. This sequence joins TRBV5-1 and TRBJ1-5; 10 nucleotides line up with TRBD1. V shed 3 bases and J 7 bases; nucleotides not matched to a gene: 7. The germline V gene encodes CDR1 SGHRS and CDR2 YFSETQ. The CDR3 consists of 15 residues. The CDR3 is CASSSGTGESQPQHF. The DNA for the CDR3 is TGCGCCAGCAGCTCGGGGACAGGGGAAAGCCAGCCCCAGCATTTT.

At least ten counts were recorded for this clonotype. J is TRBJ2-7 and V is TRBV12-3 or TRBV12-4; TRBD1 is a possible D gene (6 bases). CDR3 length: 14 amino acids. Deletions cut 5 bases from V and 3 bases from J, with 14 bases between. The CDR3 protein is CASSLNRVYYEQYF. The CDR3 nucleotides are TGTGCCAGCAGTCTAAACAGGGTCTACTACGAGCAGTACTTC.